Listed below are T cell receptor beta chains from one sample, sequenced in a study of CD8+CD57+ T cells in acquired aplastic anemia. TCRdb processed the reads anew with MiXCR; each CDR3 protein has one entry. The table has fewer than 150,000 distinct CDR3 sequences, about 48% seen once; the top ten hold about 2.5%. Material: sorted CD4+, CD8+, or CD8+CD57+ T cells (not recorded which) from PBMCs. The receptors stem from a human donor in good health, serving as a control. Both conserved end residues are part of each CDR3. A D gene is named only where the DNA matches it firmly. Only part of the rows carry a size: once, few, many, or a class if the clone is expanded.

TGTGCCAGCAGCTTTGTATCACGGGACGGCCACGAGCAGTACTTC,CASSFVSRDGHEQYF,NA,TRBV7-9,TRBJ2-7,NA,15
TGTGCCAGCACCTATCATTCGGCCTACGAGCAGTACTTC,CASTYHSAYEQYF,NA,TRBV25-1,TRBJ2-7,NA,13
TGTGCCAGCAGCCCCATGGGGACTGAAGCTTTCTTT,CASSPMGTEAFF,many,TRBV7-9,TRBJ1-1,NA,12
TGTGCCAGCAGCCGCTTGGGAGCGGGTAGCACAGATACGCAGTATTTT,CASSRLGAGSTDTQYF,few,TRBV11-2,TRBJ2-3,NA,16
TGTGCCAGCAGCGGAGAAAGGGGGCGCGCAGCTTTCTTT,CASSGERGRAAFF,many,TRBV9,TRBJ1-1,TRBD1,13
TGTGCCAGCAGTGATTTTAGGAACACCATATATTTT,CASSDFRNTIYF,NA,TRBV25-1,TRBJ1-3,NA,12
TGTGCCAGCACTTTGGAGTCGGGCAACTACTACGAGCAGTACTTC,CASTLESGNYYEQYF,many,TRBV12-3/TRBV12-4,TRBJ2-7,NA,15
TGCAGTGCTAGAGGGTCCTTGACTAGTGGTGCTTACGAGCAGTACTTC,CSARGSLTSGAYEQYF,few,TRBV20-1,TRBJ2-7,NA,16
TGTGCCAGCAGCCAAATTCGTCCAGGCTCCTACAATGAGCAGTTCTTC,CASSQIRPGSYNEQFF,NA,TRBV27,TRBJ2-1,NA,16
TGTGCCAGCAGTGAACCAACCCCGAGCTATGGCTACACCTTT,CASSEPTPSYGYTF,NA,TRBV6-1,TRBJ1-2,NA,14
TGTGCCTGGGGGACAACTTACGAGCAGTACTTC,CAWGTTYEQYF,many,TRBV30,TRBJ2-7,NA,11
TGTGCCAGCAGTTCCAGGAGCTCCTACGAGCAGTACTTC,CASSSRSSYEQYF,NA,TRBV6-5,TRBJ2-7,NA,13
TGTGCCAGCAACAGACAGAAGCAAGAGACCCAGTACTTC,CASNRQKQETQYF,many,TRBV11-2,TRBJ2-5,NA,13
TGTGCCAGCAGCTTACTAGTTGGCTACACCTTC,CASSLLVGYTF,once,TRBV7-6,TRBJ1-2,NA,11
TGTGCCATCAGTGGGGGGGACTTAAGTAGCAATGAGCAGTTCTTC,CAISGGDLSSNEQFF,NA,TRBV10-3,TRBJ2-1,NA,15
TGTGCCAGCAGCTTTTTGACAGGAACCTACGAGCAGTACTTC,CASSFLTGTYEQYF,NA,TRBV7-2,TRBJ2-7,NA,14
TGTGCCACCAGCAGCTCAGGGGGCGAAAATCAGCCCCAGCATTTT,CATSSSGGENQPQHF,few,TRBV15,TRBJ1-5,TRBD1,15
TGCGCCAAGACCGGGACAGAGAATTCACCCCTCCACTTT,CAKTGTENSPLHF,NA,TRBV10-1,TRBJ1-6,TRBD1,13
TGTGCCAGCAGCTTCAGGGGAAGGGGGCAAGAGACCCAGTACTTC,CASSFRGRGQETQYF,NA,TRBV5-5,TRBJ2-5,NA,15
TGTGCCACCAATCACTACGAGCAGTACTTC,CATNHYEQYF,NA,TRBV24-1,TRBJ2-7,NA,10
TGTGCCAGCAGCTTGTGGCCTTCTAACTATGGCTACACCTTC,CASSLWPSNYGYTF,NA,TRBV5-5,TRBJ1-2,NA,14
TGTGCCAGCTCACCCGGGGGGTCCCCTCAAGAGACCCAGTACTTC,CASSPGGSPQETQYF,NA,TRBV18,TRBJ2-5,TRBD2,15
TGTGCCAGGAATATAGGTATTGGAGCTTTCTTT,CARNIGIGAFF,NA,TRBV2,TRBJ1-1,NA,11
TGCGCCAGCAGTGAGGCTAGCGGGGGGGTTGCAGATACGCAGTATTTT,CASSEASGGVADTQYF,NA,TRBV10-1,TRBJ2-3,TRBD2,16
TGTGCCAGCAGCCAAGAGCTTTCAGGGCAGGGCTATGGCTACACCTTC,CASSQELSGQGYGYTF,NA,TRBV4-2,TRBJ1-2,NA,16
TGTGCCAGCAGTTACTCGACGGGGACTAGCGGGGGGGCCGTACATACGCAGTATTTT,CASSYSTGTSGGAVHTQYF,many,TRBV6-5,TRBJ2-3,TRBD2,19
TGCAGTGCTAGGGAGGGACAGGGACAGCCCCTCCACTTT,CSAREGQGQPLHF,NA,TRBV20-1,TRBJ1-6,TRBD1,13
TGTGCCAGCAACCTAGCGGGGGGCGGAACCTACGAGCAGTACTTC,CASNLAGGGTYEQYF,many,TRBV2,TRBJ2-7,TRBD2,15
TGTGCCAGCAGCGCGTCCAGGAGCAGTAATTCACCCCTCCACTTT,CASSASRSSNSPLHF,NA,TRBV9,TRBJ1-6,NA,15
TGTGCCAGCAGTCCACTAGCGGGGGGCACGCAGTATTTT,CASSPLAGGTQYF,NA,TRBV7-9,TRBJ2-3,TRBD2,13
TGCAGCGGGGGACAGGGGAACACTGAAGCTTTCTTT,CSGGQGNTEAFF,few,TRBV29-1,TRBJ1-1,TRBD1,12
TGTGCCACCAGCAGAGCAACAGGCGTCTATGGCTACACCTTC,CATSRATGVYGYTF,many,TRBV15,TRBJ1-2,NA,14
TGTGCCAGCAGTGTGGGGAGCTCCTATAATTCACCCCTCCACTTT,CASSVGSSYNSPLHF,NA,TRBV25-1,TRBJ1-6,NA,15
TGTGCCACCAGCAGAGACAGGGAAGCTGGCTACACCTTC,CATSRDREAGYTF,NA,TRBV15,TRBJ1-2,NA,13
TGTGCCAGTAGTACTACTAGCGGGCGCTCCTACAATGAGCAGTTCTTC,CASSTTSGRSYNEQFF,NA,TRBV19,TRBJ2-1,TRBD2,16
TGTGCCAGCAGCTGGACAGTCCAAGAGACCCAGTACTTC,CASSWTVQETQYF,NA,TRBV7-9,TRBJ2-5,NA,13
TGCAGTGCTAGCCGGGGGAAGGGCGGCTACGAGCAGTACTTC,CSASRGKGGYEQYF,few,TRBV20-1,TRBJ2-7,NA,14
TGTGCCAGCAGCTTAGGACCTCTGGGTCGGGGAGATACGCAGTATTTT,CASSLGPLGRGDTQYF,many,TRBV11-2,TRBJ2-3,NA,16
TGTGCCAGCAGTTCCTCGACTAGCGGGGGAGCAAAGGCCCAGTACTTC,CASSSSTSGGAKAQYF,NA,TRBV6-5,TRBJ2-5,TRBD2,16
TGTGCCAGCCGCGGCCAAAGCAATCAGCCCCAGCATTTT,CASRGQSNQPQHF,NA,TRBV2,TRBJ1-5,NA,13
TGTGCCAGTAGTATTCCGGGACAGGGAGCGAACGAGCAGTACTTC,CASSIPGQGANEQYF,once,TRBV19,TRBJ2-7,TRBD1,15
TGCGCCAGCAGCTTGGTTGTCAGCGGGGTCACAGATACGCAGTATTTT,CASSLVVSGVTDTQYF,many,TRBV5-1,TRBJ2-3,TRBD2,16
TGCGCCAGCAGCTTGACAGGGGGCGCGGGTGCTACTACCTTC,CASSLTGGAGATTF,many,TRBV5-1,TRBJ1-2,TRBD1,14
TGTGCCAGTAGTATCGGTATAGGACAGTCTCGGGAGACCCAGTACTTC,CASSIGIGQSRETQYF,NA,TRBV19,TRBJ2-5,NA,16